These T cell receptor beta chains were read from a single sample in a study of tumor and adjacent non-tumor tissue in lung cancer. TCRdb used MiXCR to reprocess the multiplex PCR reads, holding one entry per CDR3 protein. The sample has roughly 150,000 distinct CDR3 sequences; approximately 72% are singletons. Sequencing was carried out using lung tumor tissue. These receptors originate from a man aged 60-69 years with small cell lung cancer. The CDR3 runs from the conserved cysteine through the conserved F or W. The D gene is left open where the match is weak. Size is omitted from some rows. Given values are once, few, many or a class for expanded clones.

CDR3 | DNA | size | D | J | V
CASNQEQGDGTIYF | TGTGCCAGCAACCAAGAGCAGGGGGACGGCACCATATATTTT | NA | TRBD1 | TRBJ1-3 | TRBV4-2
CSARDNGDTQYF | TGCAGTGCTAGAGATAATGGGGATACGCAGTATTTT | many | NA | TRBJ2-3 | TRBV20-1
CASGTGAQETQYF | TGTGCTAGTGGTACAGGGGCTCAAGAGACCCAGTACTTC | few | TRBD1 | TRBJ2-5 | TRBV12-5
CANSLGRTGLGTEAFF | TGTGCCAACAGCTTGGGTAGGACGGGGTTGGGCACTGAAGCTTTCTTT | NA | NA | TRBJ1-1 | TRBV5-6
CSVIYNGQFF | TGCAGCGTTATCTACAATGGGCAGTTCTTC | NA | NA | TRBJ2-1 | TRBV29-1
CSCQRPNAGELFF | TGCAGTTGTCAGCGGCCGAACGCCGGGGAGCTGTTTTTT | NA | NA | TRBJ2-2 | TRBV20-1
CASSLYGRPGELVF | TGTGCCAGTAGTTTATATGGGAGGCCCGGGGAGCTGGTTTTT | NA | NA | TRBJ2-2 | TRBV12-3/TRBV12-4
CSVRQRTDTQYF | TGCAGCGTTCGACAACGCACAGATACGCAGTATTTT | many | NA | TRBJ2-3 | TRBV29-1
CVSSSTGGFFNEHFF | TGTGTCAGCAGCTCCACGGGAGGATTTTTCAATGAGCATTTCTTC | NA | TRBD2 | TRBJ2-1 | TRBV11-2
CASSLSGRIYNEQFF | TGTGCCAGCAGTTTGAGCGGGAGGATCTACAATGAGCAGTTCTTC | NA | TRBD2 | TRBJ2-1 | TRBV28
CSARDGSGEETQYF | TGCAGTGCTAGAGATGGGTCGGGGGAAGAGACCCAGTACTTC | many | NA | TRBJ2-5 | TRBV20-1
CSARDSAGTGANVLTF | TGCAGTGCTAGAGATTCGGCAGGGACTGGCGCCAACGTCCTGACTTTC | NA | NA | TRBJ2-6 | TRBV20-1
CISSFSGRRIHEQFF | TGTATCAGCAGCTTTAGCGGGAGGAGAATCCATGAGCAGTTCTTC | once | TRBD2 | TRBJ2-1 | TRBV7-9
CASSLTDSYEQYF | TGTGCCAGCAGCTTGACGGACTCCTACGAGCAGTACTTC | medium-sized | NA | TRBJ2-7 | TRBV5-4
CSARAGTVATNEKLFF | TGCAGTGCTAGAGCTGGGACGGTGGCAACCAATGAAAAACTGTTTTTT | NA | NA | TRBJ1-4 | TRBV20-1
CASSQDGGVASEQYF | TGTGCCAGCAGCCAAGATGGAGGGGTTGCTAGCGAGCAGTACTTC | NA | NA | TRBJ2-7 | TRBV4-2
CASSPGLASSRETQYF | TGTGCCAGCAGCCCGGGACTAGCAAGTAGTCGAGAGACCCAGTACTTC | NA | TRBD2 | TRBJ2-5 | TRBV10-1
CVSSLDNFGANVLTF | TGTGTCAGCAGCTTAGACAATTTCGGGGCCAATGTCCTGACTTTC | NA | NA | TRBJ2-6 | TRBV5-6
CAWNPMNTEAFF | TGTGCCTGGAACCCGATGAACACTGAAGCTTTCTTT | NA | NA | TRBJ1-1 | TRBV30
CASSLEGGSQPQHF | TGTGCCAGCAGCTTAGAGGGGGGCTCTCAGCCCCAGCATTTT | once | NA | TRBJ1-5 | TRBV7-9
CSARKNTGELFF | TGCAGTGCTAGGAAAAACACCGGGGAGCTGTTTTTT | many | NA | TRBJ2-2 | TRBV20-1
CSARYMASGSNEQFF | TGCAGTGCTAGATATATGGCTAGCGGGAGCAATGAGCAGTTCTTC | once | TRBD2 | TRBJ2-1 | TRBV20-1
CASSILPGLAGETQYF | TGTGCCAGCAGTATCCTCCCGGGACTAGCGGGCGAGACCCAGTACTTC | NA | TRBD2 | TRBJ2-5 | TRBV28
CASSSSPDRRDEKLFF | TGTGCCAGCAGTTCTTCCCCTGATCGGAGGGACGAAAAACTGTTTTTT | NA | NA | TRBJ1-4 | TRBV12-3/TRBV12-4
CTSSLWANCGYTF | TGTACCAGCAGTTTATGGGCTAACTGTGGCTACACCTTC | NA | NA | TRBJ1-2 | TRBV28
CASSRESGRSTGEPFF | TGTGCCAGCAGCCGCGAGAGCGGGCGGAGCACCGGGGAGCCGTTTTTT | NA | NA | TRBJ2-2 | TRBV11-2
CVSSLGLASAGTQYF | TGTGTCAGCAGCTTAGGACTCGCGTCTGCAGGGACCCAGTACTTC | NA | NA | TRBJ2-5 | TRBV11-2
CASSLDGIQPQHF | TGCGCCAGCAGCTTGGATGGCATTCAGCCCCAGCATTTT | once | NA | TRBJ1-5 | TRBV5-1
CASSWAGDTGELFF | TGTGCCAGCAGCTGGGCTGGGGACACCGGGGAGCTGTTTTTT | NA | NA | TRBJ2-2 | TRBV5-5
CASSQDGSLLETQYF | TGTGCCAGCAGCCAAGACGGGAGTCTCCTCGAGACCCAGTACTTC | many | NA | TRBJ2-5 | TRBV4-2
CASRIQGSSYNEQFF | TGTGCCAGCAGAATACAGGGAAGCTCCTACAATGAGCAGTTCTTC | many | NA | TRBJ2-1 | TRBV12-3/TRBV12-4
CASSQLRGGGSEGFF | TGTGCCAGCAGCCAACTCAGGGGAGGCGGCTCTGAAGGTTTCTTT | NA | NA | TRBJ1-1 | TRBV4-2
CASGAQGNYGYTF | TGTGCCAGCGGCGCTCAGGGCAACTATGGCTACACCTTC | few | NA | TRBJ1-2 | TRBV6-5
CASSTGTTLYNEQFF | TGTGCCAGCAGCACCGGGACCACCCTTTACAATGAGCAGTTCTTC | NA | NA | TRBJ2-1 | TRBV5-6
CASSPPDRAPPLDYTF | TGTGCCAGCAGCCCCCCCGACAGGGCCCCTCCCCTTGACTACACCTTC | NA | TRBD1 | TRBJ1-2 | TRBV11-2
CTRSRGLGYYEQFF | TGTACCAGGAGCCGGGGACTAGGTTACTATGAGCAGTTCTTC | NA | TRBD2 | TRBJ2-1 | TRBV4-2
CASSFSGADTGELFF | TGTGCCAGCAGCTTCTCTGGGGCAGATACCGGGGAGCTGTTTTTT | once | NA | TRBJ2-2 | TRBV12-3/TRBV12-4
CASSTRTGGGGYTF | TGTGCCAGCAGTACAAGGACAGGGGGAGGAGGCTACACCTTC | many | TRBD1 | TRBJ1-2 | TRBV6-5